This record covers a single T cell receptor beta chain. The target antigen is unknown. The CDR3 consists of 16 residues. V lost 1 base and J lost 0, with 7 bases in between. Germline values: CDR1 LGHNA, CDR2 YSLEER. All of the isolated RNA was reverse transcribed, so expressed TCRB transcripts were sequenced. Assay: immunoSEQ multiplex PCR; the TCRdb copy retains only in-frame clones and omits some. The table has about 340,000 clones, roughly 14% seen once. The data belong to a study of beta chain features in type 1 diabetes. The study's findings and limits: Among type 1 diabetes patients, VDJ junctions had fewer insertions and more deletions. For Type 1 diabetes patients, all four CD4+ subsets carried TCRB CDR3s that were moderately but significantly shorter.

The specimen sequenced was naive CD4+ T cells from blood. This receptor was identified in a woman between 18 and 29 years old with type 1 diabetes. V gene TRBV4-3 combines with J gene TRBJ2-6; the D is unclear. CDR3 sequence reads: CASSQGHSSGANVLTF. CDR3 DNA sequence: TGCGCCAGCAGCCAAGGTCACAGCTCTGGGGCCAACGTCCTGACTTTC.